This T cell receptor beta chain was profiled in a study of T cell responses to AZD1222 COVID-19 vaccine. General observations from the study: Recipients of two AZD1222 doses showed rising Spike-specific TCR breadth and depth. Clonal diversity was possibly underestimated, and the donors were mostly white British, with more females.

Doses given second, at about 4 or about 12 weeks, were pooled. This clone was counted a single time. Its target is unknown. The length of the CDR3 is 13 residues. V gave up 3 bases and J gave up 8 bases, with 16 bases separating them. Germline V gives CDR1 SQVTM, CDR2 ANQGSEA. The protocol was immunoSEQ multiplex PCR, while the TCRdb copy is restricted to in-frame clones and leaves out a portion. The sample yields about 53,000 clones, roughly 87% seen once. Here the sequenced sample was peripheral blood, taken 28 days after the second AZD1222 dose. This chain connects TRBV29-1 to TRBJ1-2; D is unresolved. This receptor was taken from an adult who received the AZD1222 COVID-19 vaccine. The CDR3 bases are TGCAGCGTTGACGGGCAAAACGGAGGAGGCTACACCTTC. Protein product: CSVDGQNGGGYTF.